The T cell receptor (beta chain) under discussion was sequenced for a study of blood T cells in healthy people across ages. Study overall: With template switching, about one barcoded beta molecule was captured per two T cells. Study-level findings and limits: Age showed a roughly linear inverse relationship with TCR beta diversity per million T cells.

The CDR3 contains 15 residues. Per germline, CDR1 SNHLY and CDR2 FYNNEI. Next came a second PCR, run for about 7 to 12 cycles, which used a sample-barcoded 5' primer along with a J-beta primer mix. Tagging of each cDNA molecule was performed by a template-switch adaptor with 12 random nucleotides. Using its own MiXCR run on the 5' RACE reads, TCRdb lists one record per CDR3 protein. The sample records about 970,000 distinct CDR3 sequences, roughly 51% being singletons. The count of this clonotype is one. Its antigen is as yet unknown. This TCR was sampled from a woman in her sixties in good health. This chain uses TRBV2 with TRBJ2-7; the match to TRBD1 covers 9 bases. The DNA end lines up better with TRBJ2-5; the J call may be wrong. Input material: blood. The CDR3 spells CASSNRGRGSQTQYF. The CDR3 region has the DNA TGTGCCAGCTCTAACAGGGGGCGAGGTAGCCAGACCCAGTACTTC.